These T cell receptor beta chains were read from a single sample in a study of spatial heterogeneity in lung cancer. MiXCR was run by TCRdb on the 5' RACE reads, yielding one entry per CDR3 protein. Counted here are around 87,000 distinct CDR3 sequences, approximately 12% occurring once; the ten biggest clones make up over 40%. Material: PBMCs, obtained at surgery. These receptors came from a male donor with early-stage non-small cell lung cancer. Each CDR3 is given with its conserved first and last residue. The D gene is left open where the match is weak. Part of the rows lack a size; the others show once, few, many or a class for expanded clones.

D	size	V	J	DNA	CDR3
TRBD2	many	TRBV28	TRBJ2-7	TGTGCCAGCAGTTTAGTCGGGGGGGCGAGCTACGAGCAGTACTTC	CASSLVGGASYEQYF
-	few	TRBV6-2/TRBV6-3	TRBJ1-5	TGTGCCAGCAGTTACCCACAGGGCACCAATCAGCCCCAGCATTTT	CASSYPQGTNQPQHF
TRBD2	few	TRBV2	TRBJ2-3	TGTGCCAGCAGTGAGCTAGCGGGGAACACAGATACGCAGTATTTT	CASSELAGNTDTQYF
TRBD1	-	TRBV6-2/TRBV6-3	TRBJ2-7	TGTGCCACCCAGGGGGACGAGGACGAGCAGTACTTC	CATQGDEDEQYF
TRBD2	few	TRBV7-2	TRBJ2-2	TGTGCCAGCAGCCTGACTAGCGTGAACACCGGGGAGCTGTTTTTT	CASSLTSVNTGELFF
-	few	TRBV7-9	TRBJ1-6	TGTGCCAGCAGCTTGGTGAATTCACCCCTCCACTTT	CASSLVNSPLHF
TRBD1	-	TRBV11-2	TRBJ2-1	TGTGCCAGTGACAGGGATCTCTCCTACAATGAGCAGTTCTTC	CASDRDLSYNEQFF
-	-	TRBV28	TRBJ2-3	TGTGCCACACTTAGAAAACCGGATACGCAGTATTTT	CATLRKPDTQYF
TRBD2	few	TRBV20-1	TRBJ2-7	TGCAGTGCTAGAGCTGCGGGAGGCACCTACGAGCAGTACTTC	CSARAAGGTYEQYF
TRBD2	many	TRBV10-3	TRBJ2-3	TGTGCCATCAGTGATCCTAGCGGGAGTGCAGATACGCAGTATTTT	CAISDPSGSADTQYF
-	few	TRBV29-1	TRBJ2-2	TGCAGCGTTGAGGGGACGGATAAGCTAGGCGGGGAGCTGTTTTTT	CSVEGTDKLGGELFF
-	many	TRBV12-3/TRBV12-4	TRBJ1-5	TGTGCCAGCAGTTTGACGAGATATCAGCCCCAGCATTTT	CASSLTRYQPQHF
-	-	TRBV11-2	TRBJ1-2	TGTGCCAGCAGCTCATCCACATACCCAGGCGATGGCTACACCTTC	CASSSSTYPGDGYTF
-	many	TRBV7-3	TRBJ2-1	TGTGCCAGCAGCCATAGCACCGGGGAGCAGTTCTTC	CASSHSTGEQFF
-	few	TRBV12-3/TRBV12-4	TRBJ2-2	TGTGCCAGCAGTTTTAAGCCCCTCGGGGAGCTGTTTTTT	CASSFKPLGELFF
-	many	TRBV30	TRBJ2-3	TGTGCCTGGAGTCGAGGGGGTGACACAGATACGCAGTATTTT	CAWSRGGDTDTQYF
TRBD2	-	TRBV7-9	TRBJ2-1	TGTGCCAGCAGCCAAAATAGCGGGACTTCCTACAATGAGCAGTTCTTC	CASSQNSGTSYNEQFF
TRBD1	few	TRBV12-3/TRBV12-4	TRBJ2-7	TGTGCCAGCAGTTGGGACAGCTCCTACGAGCAGTACTTC	CASSWDSSYEQYF
-	few	TRBV6-2/TRBV6-3	TRBJ1-5	TGTGCCAGCAGCCCTCTGACCGTTCAGCCCCAGCATTTT	CASSPLTVQPQHF
-	many	TRBV5-1	TRBJ2-2	TGCGCCAGCAGCTTACAGGGAAACACCGGGGAGCTGTTTTTT	CASSLQGNTGELFF
TRBD2	few	TRBV5-6	TRBJ2-3	TGTGCCAGCAGCTTGGCCAGTTCTAGCGGGAGCGCAGATACGCAGTATTTT	CASSLASSSGSADTQYF
-	many	TRBV18	TRBJ2-1	TGTGCCAGCTCACCAGGCCAGGGAATTGAGCAGTTCTTC	CASSPGQGIEQFF
TRBD1	-	TRBV12-3/TRBV12-4	TRBJ2-2	TGTGCCAGCAGGATTGACAGGGGAACCGGGGAGCTGTTTTTT	CASRIDRGTGELFF
TRBD1	-	TRBV28	TRBJ2-6	TGTGCCAGCAGTTTTCAGGGCCGGGGGACAGGGTATTCCTCTGGGGCCAACGTCCTGACTTTC	CASSFQGRGTGYSSGANVLTF
-	-	TRBV7-3	TRBJ2-1	TGTGCCAGCAGCTTAAGCCCCGGGACCGGCGGGAATGAGCAGTTCTTC	CASSLSPGTGGNEQFF
-	many	TRBV7-2	TRBJ2-1	TGTGCCAGCAGCTTAGCGGGTGGCACCTACAATGAGCAGTTCTTC	CASSLAGGTYNEQFF
-	-	TRBV20-1	TRBJ2-7	TGCAGTGCTAGAGTACCCACCGGGTACTACGAGCAGTACTTC	CSARVPTGYYEQYF
-	few	TRBV5-1	TRBJ1-6	TGCGCCAGCAGCCCGATGGACAGCAATTCACCCCTCCACTTT	CASSPMDSNSPLHF
TRBD2	-	TRBV29-1	TRBJ2-3	TGCAGCGTAATCGGACTAGCGGTTGAGGATACGCAGTATTTT	CSVIGLAVEDTQYF
-	few	TRBV11-2	TRBJ2-1	TGTGCCAGCAGCTCAGAGTACAATGAGCAGTTCTTC	CASSSEYNEQFF
-	-	TRBV24-1	TRBJ2-2	TGTGCCACCAGTGATTTACCAGGGGACAACACCGGGGAGCTGTTTTTT	CATSDLPGDNTGELFF
TRBD2	few	TRBV7-2	TRBJ2-3	TGTGCCAGCAGCTCAAGGACTAGCGGGAACACAGATACGCAGTATTTT	CASSSRTSGNTDTQYF
TRBD1	few	TRBV14	TRBJ1-2	TGTGCCAGCAGCCGAGATTTGGGACAGGGGGCCCTCCGGGGCTACACCTTC	CASSRDLGQGALRGYTF
-	-	TRBV4-3	TRBJ2-3	TGCGCCAGCAGCCAAGCCAGCAGTCCAGATACGCAGTATTTT	CASSQASSPDTQYF
-	-	TRBV18	TRBJ2-2	TGTGCCAGCTCACCAACTAGCAATACCGGGGAGCTGTTTTTT	CASSPTSNTGELFF
TRBD1	many	TRBV5-1	TRBJ1-2	TGCGCCAGCAGCAGGGACAGCGGAGGCTATGGCTACACCTTC	CASSRDSGGYGYTF
-	few	TRBV7-9	TRBJ2-5	TGTGCCAGCAGCTTGGTTATAGCTGTAGAGACCCAGTACTTC	CASSLVIAVETQYF
-	-	TRBV7-2	TRBJ1-3	TGTGCCAGCAGCTTAAGATCTGGCTCTGGAAACACCATATATTTT	CASSLRSGSGNTIYF
-	-	TRBV7-2	TRBJ2-7	TGTGCCAGCAGCCCCCGGGACATCCGGGAGCAGTACTTC	CASSPRDIREQYF
TRBD1	-	TRBV6-5	TRBJ1-6	TGTGCCAGCAGTGAGACAGGGGTTAATTCACCCCTCCACTTT	CASSETGVNSPLHF
-	-	TRBV7-2	TRBJ2-3	TGTGCCAGCAGCCCCTCCGGGGACAAAGATACGCAGTATTTT	CASSPSGDKDTQYF
-	few	TRBV7-9	TRBJ1-2	TGTGCCAGCAGCTTAGTTTCAGGGGACTATGGCTACACCTTC	CASSLVSGDYGYTF
TRBD1	-	TRBV6-2/TRBV6-3	TRBJ2-2	TGTGCCAGCAGTCCACATAAGACAGGGGCATCTCCCACCGGGGAGCTGTTTTTT	CASSPHKTGASPTGELFF
TRBD2	few	TRBV20-1	TRBJ2-7	TGCAGTGCTAGGGATGAAGGGACTACAGTCTACGAGCAGTACTTC	CSARDEGTTVYEQYF
-	many	TRBV28	TRBJ2-3	TGTGCCAGCAGTTTAGCGGGATACGTCCCAGATACGCAGTATTTT	CASSLAGYVPDTQYF
-	-	TRBV6-5	TRBJ1-1	TGTGCCAGCAGCCTAACGTTTCGGGACACTGAAGCTTTCTTT	CASSLTFRDTEAFF
-	-	TRBV28	TRBJ1-1	TGTGCCAGCAGTTTATCGGGCACTGAAGCTTTCTTT	CASSLSGTEAFF
-	-	TRBV2	TRBJ2-5	TGTGCCAGCAGTAAACAGGGACAAGAGACCCAGTACTTC	CASSKQGQETQYF
-	-	TRBV20-1	TRBJ1-2	TGCAGTGCTAGTACTCAAGGAAGCTACACCTTC	CSASTQGSYTF
-	-	TRBV27	TRBJ1-5	TGTGCCAGCAGTTTTCGTTCAGGGGGCAATCAGCCCCAGCATTTT	CASSFRSGGNQPQHF
-	-	TRBV28	TRBJ1-1	TGTGCCAGCAGTTTAGAACGCCCTGAAGCTTTCTTT	CASSLERPEAFF
-	-	TRBV29-1	TRBJ2-7	TGCAGCGTTGATTTTGGGGAGTCTACGTTTAAGCAGTACTTC	CSVDFGESTFKQYF
TRBD2	many	TRBV6-2/TRBV6-3	TRBJ2-1	TGTGCCAGCAGTTGGGGGGGGTCTGGTGAGCAGTTCTTC	CASSWGGSGEQFF
-	many	TRBV29-1	TRBJ2-5	TGCAGCCCGCCAAACGGGAGACAAGAGACCCAGTACTTC	CSPPNGRQETQYF
-	-	TRBV28	TRBJ1-2	TGTGCCAGCAGTTTAAGTGCAGCAACCTATGGCTACACCTTC	CASSLSAATYGYTF
TRBD2	few	TRBV5-1	TRBJ2-3	TGCGCCAGCAGCTTTGGTAGCGGGGTACTTTCTAGCACAGATACGCAGTATTTT	CASSFGSGVLSSTDTQYF